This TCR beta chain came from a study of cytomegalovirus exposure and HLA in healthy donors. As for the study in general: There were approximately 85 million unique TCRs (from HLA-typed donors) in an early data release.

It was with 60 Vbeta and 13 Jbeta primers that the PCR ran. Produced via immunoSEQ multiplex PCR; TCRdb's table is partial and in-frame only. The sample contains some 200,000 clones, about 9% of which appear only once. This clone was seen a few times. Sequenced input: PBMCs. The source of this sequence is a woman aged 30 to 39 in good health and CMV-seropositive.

The CDR3 loop is CSVGGALATDTQYF. The DNA of the CDR3 is TGCAGCGTAGGGGGGGCTTTAGCCACAGATACGCAGTATTTT. The chain carries TRBV29-1 and TRBJ2-3, with D possibly TRBD2 on 7 matching bases. V lost 6 bases and J lost 2, with 15 bases in between. CDR3 length equals 14 residues. The germline V gene encodes CDR1 SQVTM and CDR2 ANQGSEA.